This T cell receptor beta chain comes out of a study of yellow fever vaccine responses in identical twins. Study-wide results and limits: Twins reportedly had a vaccine T cell response that seemed partly convergent, partly personalized.

Looked up from germline, CDR1 is DFQATT and CDR2 is SNEGSKA (reference sequence). This CDR3 contains 13 residues. V gave up 2 bases and J gave up 5 bases, with 13 bases separating them. TCRdb re-called the RT-PCR reads through MiXCR, storing one row per CDR3 protein. Of roughly 36,000 distinct CDR3 sequences listed, 50% to 65% are singletons. Notes on this clonotype: As yet, its antigen is unknown.

The J gene is TRBJ2-7, the V gene TRBV20-1, with D perhaps TRBD1 (6 bases). Specimen: T cells from blood (PBMCs), unsorted or a sorted subset (not recorded which), collected before or after yellow fever vaccination (not recorded which). The sequence came from a woman younger than 30 who received the yellow fever vaccine. The CDR3 region is CSARLGAVDEQYF. The CDR3 DNA follows: TGCAGTGCTAGATTGGGGGCGGTCGACGAGCAGTACTTC.